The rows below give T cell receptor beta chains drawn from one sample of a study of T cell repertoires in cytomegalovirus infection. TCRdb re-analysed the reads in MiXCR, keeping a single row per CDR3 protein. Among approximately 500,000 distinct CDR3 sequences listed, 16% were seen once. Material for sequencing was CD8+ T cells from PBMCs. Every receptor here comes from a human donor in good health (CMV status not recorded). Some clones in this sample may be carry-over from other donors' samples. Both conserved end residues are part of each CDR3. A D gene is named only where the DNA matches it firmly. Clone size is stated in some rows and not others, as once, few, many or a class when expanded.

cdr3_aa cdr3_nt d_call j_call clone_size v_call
CASRPEGLRQETQYF TGTGCCAGCAGGCCAGAAGGACTACGCCAAGAGACCCAGTACTTC NA TRBJ2-5 few TRBV7-8
CASSLRGAGAAGELFF TGTGCCAGCAGCCTGAGGGGGGCAGGGGCTGCCGGGGAGCTGTTTTTT NA TRBJ2-2 many TRBV12-3/TRBV12-4
CATSGPNSNQPQHF TGTGCCACCAGCGGCCCCAATAGCAATCAGCCCCAGCATTTT NA TRBJ1-5 few TRBV15
CAALLVAQYF TGTGCCGCCCTACTAGTTGCGCAGTATTTT NA TRBJ2-3 few TRBV2
CASSVGGPIYEQYF TGTGCCAGCAGCGTCGGGGGTCCGATCTACGAGCAGTACTTC NA TRBJ2-7 few TRBV9
CASSLLAGGLWRQETQYF TGTGCCAGCAGCTTACTAGCGGGGGGGCTGTGGCGGCAAGAGACCCAGTACTTC TRBD2 TRBJ2-5 few TRBV11-2
CASSVGGGTESFF NA NA TRBJ1-1 NA TRBV9
CASSNRENTGELFF TGTGCCAGCAGCAACCGGGAAAACACCGGGGAGCTGTTTTTT NA TRBJ2-2 many TRBV11-1
CASSAGITQPQHF TGTGCCAGCAGTGCCGGGATTACTCAGCCCCAGCATTTT NA TRBJ1-5 NA TRBV25-1
CASSMRGGRRDTQYF TGTGCCAGTAGTATGAGAGGGGGCAGGAGAGATACGCAGTATTTT TRBD1 TRBJ2-3 NA TRBV19
CASKDREADTQYF TGTGCCAGCAAAGACAGGGAGGCAGATACGCAGTATTTT NA TRBJ2-3 few TRBV6-1
CAISGSAWGTDTQYF TGTGCCATAAGTGGATCAGCGTGGGGAACAGATACGCAGTATTTT NA TRBJ2-3 NA TRBV10-3
CASSEFGRGSGGELFF TGTGCCAGCAGTGAATTTGGGAGAGGCAGTGGCGGGGAGCTGTTTTTT NA TRBJ2-2 NA TRBV25-1
CSARDPPRTGYQETQYF TGCAGTGCTAGAGACCCTCCCCGGACAGGGTACCAAGAGACCCAGTACTTC TRBD1 TRBJ2-5 NA TRBV20-1
CASSRLGGGRQETQYF TGTGCCAGCAGCCGCCTCGGAGGCGGTCGCCAAGAGACCCAGTACTTC NA TRBJ2-5 NA TRBV28
CSARDGRASSTIYDQFF TGCAGTGCTAGAGATGGGAGGGCTAGCTCCACGATCTATGACCAGTTCTTC TRBD2 TRBJ2-1 NA TRBV20-1